Listed here is a single T cell receptor beta chain. The sample has other DNA sequences that encode this CDR3 too. This CDR3 is 12 amino acids long. V was pared by 5 bases and J by 4 bases, with 6 bases between. Germline CDR1 SNHLY, CDR2 FYNNEI. Assay: immunoSEQ multiplex PCR; the TCRdb copy retains only in-frame clones and omits some. The sample holds under 300,000 clones, around four fifths seen once. The sample belongs to a study of blood T cell repertoires in COVID-19. Background on the study: T cells, B-cell-depleted T cells, or PBMCs provided the cDNA or gDNA that served as material.

The sequence was obtained from a woman aged 60-75 years with active or convalescent COVID-19. Sample: peripheral blood. This rearrangement joins TRBV2 to TRBJ1-5; D may be TRBD1 (5 bases). The CDR3 is CASSRQNQPQHF. CDR3 nucleotide sequence: TGTGCCAGCAGTCGACAGAATCAGCCCCAGCATTTT.